The rows below give T cell receptor beta chains drawn from one sample of a study of blood T cell repertoires in COVID-19. Here immunoSEQ multiplex PCR was the method, and the copy in TCRdb shows in-frame clones only, minus some. The sample has roughly 230,000 clones, roughly 90% seen once. The sample taken for sequencing was peripheral blood. The receptors were sampled from a man in his 70s with acute or convalescent COVID-19. The CDR3 runs from the conserved cysteine through the conserved F or W. The D gene is left open where the match is weak. Part of the rows lack a size; the others show once, few, many or a class for expanded clones.

D	V	size	J	CDR3	DNA
TRBD1	TRBV7-9	.	TRBJ1-1	CASSSTGLNTEAFF	TGTGCCAGCAGCTCGACAGGGCTGAACACTGAAGCTTTCTTT
.	TRBV11-2	once	TRBJ2-7	CASSLYYEQYF	TGTGCCAGCAGCTTATACTACGAGCAGTACTTC
.	TRBV7-8	.	TRBJ1-6	CASSPSTLSSPLHF	TGTGCCAGCAGCCCTTCTACTTTAAGCTCACCCCTCCACTTT
.	TRBV11-3	.	TRBJ1-1	CASSLTANTEAFF	TGTGCCAGCAGCTTAACAGCTAACACTGAAGCTTTCTTT
.	TRBV7-2	.	TRBJ1-1	CASSLRGANTEAFF	TGTGCCAGCAGCTTGCGGGGGGCAAACACTGAAGCTTTCTTT
.	TRBV29-1	.	TRBJ2-1	CSPLSYNEQFF	TGCAGCCCACTCTCCTACAATGAGCAGTTCTTC
TRBD2	TRBV18	.	TRBJ2-1	CASSPAGGPYNEQFF	TGTGCCAGCTCACCAGCGGGAGGGCCCTACAATGAGCAGTTCTTC
.	TRBV28	.	TRBJ2-6	CASGEQGSPGAGANVLTF	TGTGCCAGCGGGGAACAGGGTTCCCCTGGGGCTGGGGCCAACGTCCTGACTTTC
TRBD2	TRBV27	.	TRBJ2-7	CASKGVTSGSYEQYF	TGTGCCAGCAAGGGTGTGACTAGCGGGAGCTACGAGCAGTACTTC
TRBD1	TRBV28	.	TRBJ2-3	CASEPPGGRDTQYF	TGTGCCAGCGAGCCGCCAGGGGGCAGGGATACGCAGTATTTT
.	TRBV20-1	once	TRBJ2-1	CSASISGDNEQFF	TGCAGTGCTAGTATTAGCGGTGACAATGAGCAGTTCTTC
TRBD2	TRBV5-1	.	TRBJ2-3	CASRQAGFSDTQYF	TGCGCCAGCAGGCAAGCGGGGTTTTCAGATACGCAGTATTTT
.	TRBV5-6	.	TRBJ1-1	CASSSTGSTTEAFF	TGTGCCAGCAGCTCTACAGGGAGTACCACTGAAGCTTTCTTT
.	TRBV12-3/TRBV12-4	.	TRBJ1-2	CASSLKGNYGYTF	TGTGCCAGCAGTTTAAAGGGGAACTATGGCTACACCTTC